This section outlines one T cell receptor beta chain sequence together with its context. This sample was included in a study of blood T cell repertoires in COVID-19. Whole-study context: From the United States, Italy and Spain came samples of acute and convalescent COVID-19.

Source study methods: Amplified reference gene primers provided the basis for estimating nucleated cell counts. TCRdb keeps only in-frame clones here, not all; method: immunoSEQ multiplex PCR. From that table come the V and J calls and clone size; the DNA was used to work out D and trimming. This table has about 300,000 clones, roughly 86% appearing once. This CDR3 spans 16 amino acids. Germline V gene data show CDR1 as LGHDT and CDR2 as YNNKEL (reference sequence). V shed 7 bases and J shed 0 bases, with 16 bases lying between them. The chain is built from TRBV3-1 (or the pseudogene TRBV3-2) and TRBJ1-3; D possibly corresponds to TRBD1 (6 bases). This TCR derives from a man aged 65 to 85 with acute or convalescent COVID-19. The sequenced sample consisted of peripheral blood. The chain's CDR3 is CASIHPLQGSGNTIYF. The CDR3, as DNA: TGTGCCAGCATCCATCCATTACAGGGCTCTGGAAACACCATATATTTT.